This T cell receptor (beta chain) was captured in a study of T cell responses to AZD1222 COVID-19 vaccine. General study findings and limits: The donor cohort was predominantly white British with a female majority, and clonal diversity may have been underestimated. Nearly half of unique spike-specific TCRs reportedly avoided B.1.351 and B.1.1.7 mutated regions.

Remarks on this clone: The antigen remains undetermined.

The CDR3 runs 16 residues. J lost 2 bases, V lost 3 bases, and 6 bases had no gene match. Germline-derived CDR1 and CDR2 are KGHDR and SFDVKD. Data came from immunoSEQ multiplex PCR; TCRdb stores just in-frame clones and leaves some out. The sample has about 150,000 clones; over 75% are singletons. This receptor was taken from an adult who received the MenACWY meningococcal vaccine as a control. Sample: peripheral blood, taken 28 days after the second dose of the MenACWY control vaccine. The gene calls are TRBV24-1 and TRBJ1-1; TRBD1 agrees at 9 bases. The CDR3: CATSDPRGQGNTEAFF. As DNA, the CDR3 is TGTGCCACCAGTGATCCCCGGGGACAGGGAAACACTGAAGCTTTCTTT.